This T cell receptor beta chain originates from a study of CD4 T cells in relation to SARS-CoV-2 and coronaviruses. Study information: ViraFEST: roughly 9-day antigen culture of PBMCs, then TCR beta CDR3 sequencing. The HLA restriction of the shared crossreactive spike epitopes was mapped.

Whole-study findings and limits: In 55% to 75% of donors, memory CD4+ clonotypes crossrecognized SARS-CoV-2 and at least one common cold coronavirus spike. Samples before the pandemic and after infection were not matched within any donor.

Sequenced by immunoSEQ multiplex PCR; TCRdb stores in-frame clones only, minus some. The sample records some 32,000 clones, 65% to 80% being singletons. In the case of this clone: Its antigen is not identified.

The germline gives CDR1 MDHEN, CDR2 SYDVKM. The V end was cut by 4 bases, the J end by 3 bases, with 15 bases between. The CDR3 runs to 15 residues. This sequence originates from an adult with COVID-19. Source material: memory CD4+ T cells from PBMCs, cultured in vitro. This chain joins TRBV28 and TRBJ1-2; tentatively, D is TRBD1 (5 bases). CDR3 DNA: TGTGCCAGCAGTTCAGGTGTAGGGGTATACTATGGCTACACCTTC. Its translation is CASSSGVGVYYGYTF.